The present TCR beta chain was sequenced within a study of CD8 T cells in Susac syndrome. The multiple sclerosis controls comprised treatment-naive patients whose relapsing-remitting disease was stable or active. The authors reverse transcribed roughly 0.5 to 1 ug RNA with random hexamers. Each CDR3 protein is one row after TCRdb ran MiXCR on the immunoSEQ multiplex PCR reads. The sample records fewer than 350,000 distinct CDR3 sequences, 92% being singletons. Trimming at V came to 4 bases and at J to 8 bases, leaving 9 bases not matched to a gene. This CDR3 spans 15 amino acids. Germline CDR1 reads SEHNR; CDR2 reads FQNEAQ (reference sequence).

V gene TRBV7-9 combines with J gene TRBJ1-4; 8 bases align to TRBD1. The source of this sequence is a human donor with multiple sclerosis. Sequences were obtained from CD4+ T cells from PBMCs. CDR3 sequence reads: CASSSLRGHLEKLFF. The CDR3 DNA sequence: TGTGCCAGCAGCTCCCTCAGGGGGCATCTAGAAAAACTGTTTTTT.